This passage covers 3 T cell receptor beta chains from one sample sequenced in a study of blood T cell repertoires in COVID-19. Here immunoSEQ multiplex PCR was the method, and the copy in TCRdb shows in-frame clones only, minus some. The table shows 85,000 to 120,000 clones, with 75% to 85% occurring only once. Sequencing input: peripheral blood. The receptor set was obtained from a man at least 80 years old with COVID-19, enrolled during active disease.

The J gene is TRBJ1-1, the V gene TRBV29-1, with no clear D. V lost 2 bases to trimming and J lost 4 bases, with 8 bases between them. CDR3 length: 12 residues. Per the germline V gene, CDR1 is SQVTM and CDR2 is ANQGSEA. For the CDR3, the DNA is TGCAGCGTTGAAAACGGTGGCACTGAAGCTTTCTTT. Translating gives CSVENGGTEAFF.

The chain recombines TRBV28 with TRBJ2-5; weak D call: TRBD2 (6 bases). The CDR3 is 16 amino acids. V was clipped by 4 bases and J by 2 bases, with 17 bases between them. CDR1 MDHEN and CDR2 SYDVKM come from the germline V gene. The CDR3 bases are TGTGCCAGCAGTTCCGGACATAAGGAGGGTCAAGAGACCCAGTACTTC. Amino acid sequence: CASSSGHKEGQETQYF.

J is TRBJ1-5 and V is TRBV24-1; a possible D gene is TRBD1 (6 bases). This CDR3 is built from 14 residues. Germline CDR1 KGHDR, CDR2 SFDVKD. V was cut by 11 bases and J by 6 bases, with 19 bases left in between. The CDR3 DNA reads TGTGCCAGGGAAACGGTGCGGGGGCCTCAGCCCCAGCATTTT. Translation: CARETVRGPQPQHF.